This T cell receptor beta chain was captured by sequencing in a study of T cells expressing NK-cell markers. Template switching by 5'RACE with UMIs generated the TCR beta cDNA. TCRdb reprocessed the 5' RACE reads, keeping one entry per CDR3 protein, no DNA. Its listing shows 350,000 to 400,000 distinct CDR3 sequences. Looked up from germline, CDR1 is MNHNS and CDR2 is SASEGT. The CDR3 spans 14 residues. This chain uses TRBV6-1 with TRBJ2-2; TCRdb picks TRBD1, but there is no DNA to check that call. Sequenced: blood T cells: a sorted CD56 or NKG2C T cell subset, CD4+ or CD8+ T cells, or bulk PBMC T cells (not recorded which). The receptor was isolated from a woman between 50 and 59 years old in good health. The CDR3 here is CASSWGKNTGELFF.